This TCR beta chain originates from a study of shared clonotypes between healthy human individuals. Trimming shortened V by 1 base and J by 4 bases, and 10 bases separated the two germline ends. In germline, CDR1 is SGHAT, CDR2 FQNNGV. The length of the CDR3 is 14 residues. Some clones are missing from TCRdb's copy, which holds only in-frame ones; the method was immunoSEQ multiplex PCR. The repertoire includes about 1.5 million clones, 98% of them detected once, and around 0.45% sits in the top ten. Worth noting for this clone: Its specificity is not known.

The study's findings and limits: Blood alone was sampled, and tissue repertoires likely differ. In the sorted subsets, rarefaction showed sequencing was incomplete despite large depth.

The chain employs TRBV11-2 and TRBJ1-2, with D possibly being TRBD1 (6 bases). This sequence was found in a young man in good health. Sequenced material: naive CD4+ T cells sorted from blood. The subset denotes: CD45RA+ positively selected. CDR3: CASSLGQGIYGYTF. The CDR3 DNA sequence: TGTGCCAGCAGCTTAGGGCAGGGGATCTATGGCTACACCTTC. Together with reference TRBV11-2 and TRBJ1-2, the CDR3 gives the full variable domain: EAGVAQSPRYKIIEKRQSVAFWCNPISGHATLYWYQQILGQGPKLLIQFQNNGVVDDSQLPKDRFSAERLKGVDSTLKIQPAKLEDSAVYLCASSLGQGIYGYTFGSGTRLTVV.